Each of the 23 T cell receptor beta chains below was sequenced from the same sample in a study of T cells in Graves' hyperthyroidism and ophthalmopathy. Researchers took RNA transcripts and amplified the TCR beta CDR3 regions from them. Initially, a first-round RT-PCR of the TCR CDR3 employed the HTBI primer set. Each CDR3 protein gets one entry after TCRdb re-called the multiplex PCR reads with MiXCR. The data contain about 180,000 distinct CDR3 sequences, approximately 15% of them seen just once; the ten biggest clones take up roughly 30%. The sample comprised blood. These receptors came from a woman aged 50 to 60 with Graves' hyperthyroidism.

This clonotype has ten or more counts. This chain uses TRBV2 with TRBJ2-5, with TRBD1 matching 7 bases. J was trimmed by 2 bases and V by 5 bases; bases with no gene match: 5. The V gene's germline CDR1 is SNHLY and CDR2 FYNNEI. The CDR3 has 14 residues. The CDR3 region has the DNA TGTGCCAGCAGTCCCCGGACAGGTCAAGAGACCCAGTACTTC. Protein product: CASSPRTGQETQYF.

This clonotype was detected ten times or more. The chain links TRBV9 to TRBJ2-7; 10 nucleotides match TRBD2. The CDR3 runs to 14 residues. Looked up from germline, CDR1 is SGDLS and CDR2 is YYNGEE. V lost 2 bases to trimming and J lost 5 bases; unmatched junction nucleotides: 4. CDR3 amino acids: CASSVSSGGNEQYF. The CDR3 DNA follows: TGTGCCAGCAGCGTTTCTAGCGGGGGCAACGAGCAGTACTTC.

This clonotype was detected many times. The gene calls are TRBV10-3 and TRBJ1-3; D gene uncertain. V was clipped by 4 bases and J by 1 base, with 2 bases between them. The CDR3 contains 12 residues. CDR1 is ENHRY and CDR2 is SYGVKD in the germline V gene. In DNA form, the CDR3 reads TGTGCCATCAGTGTATCTGGAAACACCATATATTTT. It yields the protein CAISVSGNTIYF.

The chain is built from TRBV20-1 and TRBJ2-1, with 14 bases fitting TRBD2. The CDR3 has 14 amino acids. Germline V gene sequence: CDR1 DFQATT, CDR2 SNEGSKA (reference sequence). J lost 7 bases, V lost 6 bases, and 5 bases had no gene match. In nucleotides, the CDR3 is TGCAGTGCGCTAGGGACTAGCGGGAGTAATGAGCAGTTCTTC. Residues: CSALGTSGSNEQFF.

The sample holds many counts of this clonotype. J is TRBJ1-6 and V is TRBV28; D unresolved. Germline assignment: CDR1 MDHEN and CDR2 SYDVKM. Trimming took off 5 bases at V and 13 bases at J, with 18 bases between the two ends. This CDR3 is 14 amino acids long. CDR3 nucleotides: TGTGCCAGCAGTAAGCCGGGCGGCCAAGGGCCCCTCCACTTT. This codes for CASSKPGGQGPLHF.

The sample holds many counts of this clonotype. The chain is built from TRBV6-5 and TRBJ1-2; no firm D call. Germline assignment: CDR1 MNHEY and CDR2 SVGAGI. The CDR3 sequence is 14 residues long. V lost 0 bases and J 4 bases, leaving 9 bases between the germline ends. CDR3 region: CASSYSDGSYGYTF. The CDR3 nucleotides are TGTGCCAGCAGTTACTCTGACGGCTCCTATGGCTACACCTTC.

This rearrangement joins TRBV6-1 to TRBJ2-1, with 11 bases lining up with TRBD1. The germline CDR1 and CDR2 sequences are MNHNS and SASEGT. J lost 9 bases, V lost 7 bases, and 11 bases had no gene match. The CDR3 totals 15 residues. The DNA for the CDR3 is TGTGCCAGCATATGCAACGGGACAGGGGGATCTGAGCAGTTCTTC. Translated: CASICNGTGGSEQFF.

Ten or more counts support this clonotype. This rearrangement joins TRBV28 to TRBJ1-5, with 7 bases identical to TRBD1. Losses at the gene ends were 3 bases for V and 4 bases for J; bases not matched to a gene: 0. Per the germline V gene, CDR1 is MDHEN and CDR2 is SYDVKM. The CDR3 sequence is 13 residues long. The CDR3 here is CASSLTGNQPQHF. The CDR3 DNA reads as TGTGCCAGCAGTTTGACAGGGAATCAGCCCCAGCATTTT. Combining the CDR3 with reference TRBV28 and TRBJ1-5 gives the whole variable domain DVKVTQSSRYLVKRTGEKVFLECVQDMDHENMFWYRQDPGLGLRLIYFSYDVKMKEKGDIPEGYSVSREKKERFSLILESASTNQTSMYLCASSLTGNQPQHFGDGTRLSIL.

This clonotype was detected many times. The chain couples TRBV12-3 or TRBV12-4 to TRBJ1-5, with D perhaps matching TRBD1 (6 bases). The V gene lost 10 bases and the J gene lost 0 bases, with 13 bases spanning the gap. The CDR3 is 14 residues long. CDR3 region: CATKGGNSNQPQHF. In DNA form, the CDR3 reads TGTGCCACCAAGGGGGGTAATAGCAATCAGCCCCAGCATTTT.

The sample holds many counts of this clonotype. The gene calls are TRBV5-5 and TRBJ2-2; D is unclear. From germline, CDR1 is SGHKS and CDR2 YYEKEE (reference sequence). This CDR3 is built from 18 residues. Trimming took 0 bases from V and 1 from J, leaving 16 bases between them. DNA for the CDR3: TGTGCCAGCAGCTTGGCCGTGCAGGCCGCGAAGAACACCGGGGAGCTGTTTTTT. Translation gives CASSLAVQAAKNTGELFF.

In its sample, this clonotype was seen many times. V usage is TRBV15 and J usage is TRBJ1-6, with 8 bases identical to TRBD1. The CDR3 covers 16 residues. V was pared by 2 bases and J by 8 bases, with 8 bases of the junction left unmatched. Per the germline V gene, CDR1 is LNHNV and CDR2 is YYDKDF (reference sequence). The CDR3 DNA sequence: TGTGCCACCAGCAGACTCCAGACAGGGGTGGATTCACCCCTCCACTTT. Encoded protein: CATSRLQTGVDSPLHF.

The table lists this clonotype with many counts. This sequence joins TRBV4-1 and TRBJ1-2; D perhaps matches TRBD1 (6 bases). Between the trimmed V and J ends, which lost 4 bases and 3 bases, there was a span of 12 bases. CDR3 size: 14 residues. Germline CDR1 reads MGHRA; CDR2 reads YSYEKL. CDR3 coding DNA: TGCGCCAGCAGCCCGAAACAGGGAGACTATGGCTACACCTTC. Protein: CASSPKQGDYGYTF.

This clonotype has a count of ten or more. This sequence joins TRBV6-1 and TRBJ1-6; D uncertain. CDR3 length equals 13 residues. Trimming removed 6 bases at V and 10 bases at J, with 13 bases between. Per germline, CDR1 MNHNS and CDR2 SASEGT. The CDR3 is CASRQPLRSPLHF. CDR3 nucleotide sequence: TGTGCCAGCAGACAGCCCTTAAGATCACCCCTCCACTTT.

The chain links TRBV6-2 or TRBV6-3 to TRBJ2-1; 11 positions match TRBD2. Germline V gene sequence: CDR1 MNHEY, CDR2 SVGEGT. Trimming removed 8 bases from V and 6 bases from J; junction bases left unmatched: 3. The CDR3 has 13 residues. In DNA form, the CDR3 reads TGTGCCAGCGGACTAGCGGGTACCAATGAGCAGTTCTTC. Translation gives CASGLAGTNEQFF.

The sample holds many counts of this clonotype. The chain combines TRBV27 with TRBJ2-7; TRBD1 or TRBD2 may be the D gene (6 bases each). The CDR3 totals 14 residues. V was shortened by 0 bases and J by 2 bases, with 8 bases between the two germline ends. Germline V gives CDR1 MNHEY, CDR2 SMNVEV (reference sequence). Here the CDR3 DNA reads TGTGCCAGCAGTTTATCGGGGGGCCCCTACGAGCAGTACTTC. This codes for CASSLSGGPYEQYF.

This clonotype was seen at least ten times. V gene TRBV5-6 combines with J gene TRBJ1-5; tentatively, D is TRBD1 (5 bases). Germline assignment: CDR1 SGHDT and CDR2 YYEEEE. V shed 4 bases and J shed 3 bases, with 20 bases lying between them. The CDR3 is 17 amino acids. The CDR3 reads CASSRGQLFTVNQPQHF. The DNA of the CDR3 is TGTGCCAGCAGCCGCGGACAACTCTTTACCGTCAATCAGCCCCAGCATTTT.

This chain links TRBV12-3 or TRBV12-4 with TRBJ1-1, with 9 nucleotides matching TRBD1. Germline trimming cut 7 bases from V and 7 bases from J; bases unmatched to any gene: 10. The CDR3 length is 14 residues. The CDR3 is CASTSLGTGNEAFF. CDR3 in DNA: TGTGCCAGCACTTCTTTGGGGACAGGGAATGAAGCTTTCTTT.

Ten or more counts support this clonotype. This chain links TRBV6-1 with TRBJ2-1; 13 bases fit TRBD2. Trimming removed 5 bases from V and 7 bases from J; junction bases left unmatched: 5. The CDR3 is 15 residues long. Germline values: CDR1 MNHNS, CDR2 SASEGT. The CDR3 nucleotides are TGTGCCAGCAGTCAATGGACTAGCGGGGGAAATGAGCAGTTCTTC. Its translation is CASSQWTSGGNEQFF.

This clonotype was found a few times. The J gene is TRBJ2-1, the V gene TRBV24-1, with D unresolved. The ends were cut back, 0 bases at V and 3 bases at J, with 11 bases in the middle. CDR3 size: 16 residues. The germline gives CDR1 KGHDR, CDR2 SFDVKD. For the CDR3, the DNA is TGTGCCACCAGTGATTTGGGTATAACGGACTACAATGAGCAGTTCTTC. It encodes CATSDLGITDYNEQFF.

The rearrangement links TRBV3-1 to TRBJ1-2; D is perhaps TRBD1 (6 bases). Trimming left V 2 bases short and J 2 bases short, with 9 bases between. The CDR3 runs to 14 residues. Germline lookup yields CDR1 LGHDT and CDR2 YNNKEL (reference sequence). The CDR3 is CASSQLDRNYGYTF. CDR3 in DNA: TGTGCCAGCAGCCAATTGGACAGAAACTATGGCTACACCTTC.

This clonotype was picked up many times. J is TRBJ2-3 and V is TRBV28; D might be TRBD1 (7 bases). The CDR3 sequence is 16 residues long. V was trimmed by 5 bases and J by 0 bases, leaving 15 bases between them. Germline CDR1 is MDHEN and CDR2 is SYDVKM. Written as DNA, the CDR3 is TGTGCCAGCAGTGCCAGGGGGGCCCCAAGCACAGATACGCAGTATTTT. Amino acid sequence: CASSARGAPSTDTQYF.

This clonotype has ten or more counts. This sequence joins TRBV7-9 and TRBJ1-4; 11 bases match TRBD1. Germline lookup yields CDR1 SEHNR and CDR2 FQNEAQ (reference sequence). With 2 bases clipped from V and 7 bases from J, the junction kept 9 bases outside the gene matches. This CDR3 spans 17 amino acids. The CDR3 is CASSLYVGTGGFEKLFF. As DNA, the CDR3 is TGTGCCAGCAGCTTATATGTCGGGACAGGGGGATTTGAAAAACTGTTTTTT.

This clonotype was recorded a few times. The chain employs TRBV5-6 and TRBJ1-2; D is undetermined. This CDR3 spans 12 amino acids. V was clipped by 4 bases and J by 8 bases, with 12 bases between them. The germline gives CDR1 SGHDT, CDR2 YYEEEE. The DNA for the CDR3 is TGTGCCAGCAGCCCGACGGGGTCCGGCTACACCTTC. It translates to CASSPTGSGYTF.